This TCR beta chain came from a study of blood T cell repertoires in COVID-19. The table came from immunoSEQ multiplex PCR; TCRdb's copy has only in-frame clones and leaves some out. The table includes 95,000 or so clones, more than 80% detected once. The CDR3 is 17 amino acids. CDR1 SGHRS and CDR2 YFSETQ come from the germline V gene. J gave up 1 base and V 2 bases, and 6 bases lay outside the gene matches. Sequenced: peripheral blood. The chain uses TRBV5-1 and TRBJ2-1; 10 bases map to TRBD2. The TCR comes from a human donor in a cohort sampled during active COVID-19. CDR3 DNA: TGCGCCAGCAGCTTTGGGCTAGCGGGAGCGTCCTACAATGAGCAGTTCTTC. This encodes CASSFGLAGASYNEQFF.